This T cell receptor beta chain was recovered during a study of T cells after yellow fever vaccination (dated by TCRdb to about 2019). About the full investigation: The SMART-Seq v4 Ultra Low Input RNA kit was used to prepare libraries from fractions with low cell numbers. To track T-cell clones before and after primary and booster YFV17D yellow fever vaccination, bulk TCR alpha and beta repertoires were sequenced longitudinally. Two healthy male donors, one aged 18 to 30 and one aged 30 to 40 years, made up the cohort. Blood samples were taken at several timepoints before and after primary and secondary immunization, and bulk PBMC replicates and cell subsets were isolated.

The sample's treatment or condition, from its label and the paper: live attenuated yellow fever vaccine strain. PBMCs were isolated from peripheral blood using a standard Ficoll-Paque protocol. Epitope-specific CD8 T cells were sorted with a dextramer loaded with the yellow fever NS4B epitope peptide, together with anti-CD3 and anti-CD8 staining. RNA was extracted with TriZol from bulk PBMCs, CD4 and CD8 fractions, and dextramer-positive and dextramer-negative fractions. Based on the germline V gene, the CDR1 and CDR2 sequences are MNHEY and SVGAGI. The CDR3 numbers 17 residues from cysteine through phenylalanine. The only DNA kept is the CDR3, 51 bases in frame from the first base. Clipping removes 2 bases from V and 9 bases from J, with 13 as the unmatched junction base count. TCR cDNA was synthesized by 5'RACE template switching, which introduced a universal primer site and unique molecular identifiers. Priming for cDNA synthesis came from both the TCR alpha and TCR beta constant segments. Two PCR steps were used to amplify libraries, with sample barcodes and sequencing adapters being added in the second step. Sequencing of libraries was done on Illumina HiSeq 2500 (2x100 bp) or NovaSeq (2x150 bp). The original methods were these. MIGEC was used to demultiplex reads and collapse the reads into UMI consensus sequences, and MiXCR was used for V(D)J alignment. Vaccine-responding clonotypes were identified with edgeR using replicate PBMC samples, with FDR below 0.01 and a log2 fold change above 5 up to day 15 being required. CD4 or CD8 identity was assigned to each bulk clonotype according to whether the clonotype was present at higher abundance in the sequenced CD4 repertoire or the sequenced CD8 repertoire. A clonotype counted as NS4B-specific if enriched at least 10-fold in dextramer-positive versus dextramer-negative fractions, with CD4-biased clonotypes left out. The public reads were run again by TCRdb, first through fastp at Q25 and then through MiXCR, and only productive beta chains were kept. Every distinct CDR3 protein forms one entry, paired with its most common genes and DNA. TCRdb's processing, not the authors' own work, is the source of the V and J calls. Counted in this sample were approximately 85,000 distinct CDR3 sequences; 13% of them appeared once. The ten top clones hold about 26% of the sample.

In the case of this clonotype: No much larger clone is present one base from it, and per-base qualities are unavailable.

The investigation overall reported the following: Because abundant contaminating clonotypes from the bulk population could be contained in FACS-sorted repertoires, computational filtering was required. A small share of clonotypes was detected in both CD4 and CD8 compartments, with the overlap likely arising from convergent recombination. After the booster, most clones that had expanded after primary vaccination were detected again (roughly 95% of CD4 and 88% of CD8), suggesting broad maintenance of memory. Compared with the primary T-cell response, the secondary T-cell response was faster but weaker, reaching its peak on day 5 rather than on day 15. Because the study included only two donors, the extent to which the findings can be generalized is limited.

The sequence was obtained from a man between 18 and 35 years old who received the YFV17D yellow fever vaccine. Recombination joined TRBV6-5 with TRBJ2-1; 10 bases in between match TRBD2. Specimen: CD8+ T cells not binding an NS4B(214-222) dextramer, sorted from PBMCs, collected roughly 20 days after the first yellow fever vaccination. Sample cell subset or site, as interpreted from the label and publication: NS4B epitope dextramer-negative CD8 T cells. The CDR3 corresponds to CASSYKLASGGRGEQFF. The sequence in DNA is TGTGCCAGCAGTTACAAATTGGCTAGCGGGGGCCGAGGTGAGCAGTTCTTC.